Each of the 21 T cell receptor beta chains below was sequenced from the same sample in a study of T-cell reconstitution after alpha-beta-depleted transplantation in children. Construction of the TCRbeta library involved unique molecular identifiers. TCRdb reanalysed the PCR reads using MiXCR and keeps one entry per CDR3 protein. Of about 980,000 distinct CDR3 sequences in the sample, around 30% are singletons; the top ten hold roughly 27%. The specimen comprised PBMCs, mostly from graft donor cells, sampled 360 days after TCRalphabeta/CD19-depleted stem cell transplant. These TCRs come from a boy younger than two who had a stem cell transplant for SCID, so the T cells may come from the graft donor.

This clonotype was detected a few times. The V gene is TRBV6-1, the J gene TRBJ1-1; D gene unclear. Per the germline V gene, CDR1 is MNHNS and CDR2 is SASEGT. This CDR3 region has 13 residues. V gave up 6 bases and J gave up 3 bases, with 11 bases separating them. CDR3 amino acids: CASRRGRDTEAFF. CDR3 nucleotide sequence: TGTGCCAGCAGGCGAGGGAGGGACACTGAAGCTTTCTTT.

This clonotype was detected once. CDR3 coding DNA: TGCGCCAGCAGCCCCTCCCCTAGCGACTCCGGGGAGCTGTTTTTT. This sequence encodes CASSPSPSDSGELFF. The chain uses TRBV4-1 and TRBJ2-2; D is perhaps TRBD2 (6 bases). Trimming cost V 4 bases and J 6 bases, with 15 bases left between them. CDR1 and CDR2 (germline): MGHRA, YSYEKL. The CDR3 totals 15 residues.

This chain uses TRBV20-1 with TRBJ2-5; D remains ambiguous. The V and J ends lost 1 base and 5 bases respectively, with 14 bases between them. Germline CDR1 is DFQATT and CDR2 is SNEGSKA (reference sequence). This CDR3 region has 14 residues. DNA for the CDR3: TGCAGTGCTAGAGTAGCAGTGGTAGTGGAGACCCAGTACTTC. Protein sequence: CSARVAVVVETQYF.

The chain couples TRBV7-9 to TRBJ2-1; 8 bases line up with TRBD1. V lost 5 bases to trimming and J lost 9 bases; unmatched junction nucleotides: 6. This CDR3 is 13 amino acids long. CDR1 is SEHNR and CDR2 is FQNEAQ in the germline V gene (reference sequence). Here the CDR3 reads CASSTRTGSEQFF. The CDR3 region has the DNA TGTGCCAGCAGCACCCGGACAGGGTCTGAGCAGTTCTTC.

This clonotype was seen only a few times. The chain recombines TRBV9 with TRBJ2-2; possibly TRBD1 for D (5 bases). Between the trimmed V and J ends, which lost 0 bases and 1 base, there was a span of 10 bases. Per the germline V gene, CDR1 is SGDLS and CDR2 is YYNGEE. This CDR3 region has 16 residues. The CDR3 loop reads CASSVATAQNTGELFF. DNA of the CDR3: TGTGCCAGCAGCGTAGCGACAGCTCAGAACACCGGGGAGCTGTTTTTT.

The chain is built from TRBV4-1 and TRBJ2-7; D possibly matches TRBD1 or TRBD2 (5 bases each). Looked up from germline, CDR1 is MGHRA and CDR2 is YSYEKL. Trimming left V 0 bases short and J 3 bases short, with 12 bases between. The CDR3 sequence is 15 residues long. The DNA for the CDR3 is TGCGCCAGCAGCCAAGAGGGGGTGGGGCTCTACGAGCAGTACTTC. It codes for CASSQEGVGLYEQYF.

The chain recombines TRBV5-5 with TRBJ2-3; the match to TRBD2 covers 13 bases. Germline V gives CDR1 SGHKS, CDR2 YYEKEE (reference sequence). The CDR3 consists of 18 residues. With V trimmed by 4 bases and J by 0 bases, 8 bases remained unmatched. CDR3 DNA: TGTGCCAGCAGCCTGACCCGGACTAGCGGGGGAAGCACAGATACGCAGTATTTT. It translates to CASSLTRTSGGSTDTQYF.

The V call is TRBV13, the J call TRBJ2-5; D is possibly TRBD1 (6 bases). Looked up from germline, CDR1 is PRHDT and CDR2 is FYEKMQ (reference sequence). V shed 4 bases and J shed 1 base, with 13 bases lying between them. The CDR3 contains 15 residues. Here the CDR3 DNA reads TGTGCCAGCAGCTGGTCAGGGGAACCCCAAGAGACCCAGTACTTC. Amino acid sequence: CASSWSGEPQETQYF.

The CDR3 region has the DNA TGCAGTGCTAGTAGGGGACAGAGCTCCTACGAGCAGTACTTC. It specifies CSASRGQSSYEQYF. The chain employs TRBV20-1 and TRBJ2-7, with 7 bases lining up with TRBD1. Germline V gene lookup returns CDR1 DFQATT and CDR2 SNEGSKA (reference sequence). The CDR3 extends over 14 amino acids. V lost 3 bases to trimming and J lost 0 bases; unmatched junction nucleotides: 5.

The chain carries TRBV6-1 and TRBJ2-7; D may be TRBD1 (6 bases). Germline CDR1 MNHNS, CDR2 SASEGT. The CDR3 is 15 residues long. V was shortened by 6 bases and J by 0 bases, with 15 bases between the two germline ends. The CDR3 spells CASSRHRVSSYEQYF. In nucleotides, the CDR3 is TGTGCCAGCAGCCGGCACAGGGTTAGCTCCTACGAGCAGTACTTC.

This CDR3 is CSPRVYNEQFF. DNA of the CDR3: TGCAGCCCCCGGGTCTACAATGAGCAGTTCTTC. The chain uses TRBV29-1 and TRBJ2-1; D unclear. V was cut by 8 bases and J by 3 bases, with 8 bases left in between. Per the germline V gene, CDR1 is SQVTM and CDR2 is ANQGSEA. The CDR3 sequence is 11 residues long.

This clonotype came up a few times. CDR3 residues: CASSEWLDTGELFF. The CDR3 DNA reads as TGTGCCAGCAGTGAGTGGCTAGACACCGGGGAGCTGTTTTTT. The V gene is TRBV25-1, the J gene TRBJ2-2, with no clear D. The CDR3 is 14 amino acids. Germline assignment: CDR1 MGHDK and CDR2 SYGVNS. Trimming took off 3 bases at V and 3 bases at J, with 8 bases between the two ends.

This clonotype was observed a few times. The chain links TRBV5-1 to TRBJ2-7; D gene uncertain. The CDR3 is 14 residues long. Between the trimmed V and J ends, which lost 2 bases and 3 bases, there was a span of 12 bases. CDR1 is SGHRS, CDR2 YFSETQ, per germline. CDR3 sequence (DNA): TGCGCCAGCAGCTTTGGGGTGGCCAACTACGAGCAGTACTTC. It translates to CASSFGVANYEQYF.

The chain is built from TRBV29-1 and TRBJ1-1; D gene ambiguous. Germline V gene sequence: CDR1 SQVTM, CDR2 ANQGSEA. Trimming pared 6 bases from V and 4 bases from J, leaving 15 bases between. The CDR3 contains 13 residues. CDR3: CSVVSVMATEAFF. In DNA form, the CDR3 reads TGCAGCGTGGTATCGGTTATGGCCACTGAAGCTTTCTTT.

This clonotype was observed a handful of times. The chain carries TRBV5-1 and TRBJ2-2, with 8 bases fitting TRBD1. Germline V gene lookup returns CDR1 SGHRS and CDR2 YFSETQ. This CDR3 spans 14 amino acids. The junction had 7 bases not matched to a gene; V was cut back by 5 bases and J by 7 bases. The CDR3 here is CASRSGGAYGELFF. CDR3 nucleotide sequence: TGCGCCAGCAGGTCAGGGGGCGCTTACGGGGAGCTGTTTTTT.

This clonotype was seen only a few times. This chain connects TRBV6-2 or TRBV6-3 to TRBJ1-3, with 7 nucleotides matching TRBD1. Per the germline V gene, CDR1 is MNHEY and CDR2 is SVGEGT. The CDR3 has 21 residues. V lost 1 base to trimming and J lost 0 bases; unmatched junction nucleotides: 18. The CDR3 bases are TGTGCCAGCAGTTACTTCACTAGACAGGGTGGACCCCAAAGCTCTGGAAACACCATATATTTT. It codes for CASSYFTRQGGPQSSGNTIYF.

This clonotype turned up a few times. The CDR3 coding sequence is TGTGCCAGCAGCTTGGGTCTAGGGTTGACCTACGAGCAGTACTTC. Protein sequence: CASSLGLGLTYEQYF. This chain connects TRBV5-5 to TRBJ2-7; no definite D call. The germline V gene encodes CDR1 SGHKS and CDR2 YYEKEE (reference sequence). V was cut by 0 bases and J by 2 bases, with 12 bases left in between. The CDR3 length is 15 residues.

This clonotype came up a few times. CDR3 loop: CSARRQLYNYGYTF. Written as DNA, the CDR3 is TGCAGTGCTAGAAGACAGCTTTATAACTATGGCTACACCTTC. This chain joins TRBV20-1 and TRBJ1-2; TRBD1 might be the D (5 bases). There are 14 residues in the CDR3. Trimming shortened V by 2 bases and J by 1 base, and 11 bases separated the two germline ends. Germline CDR1 and CDR2: DFQATT and SNEGSKA (reference sequence).

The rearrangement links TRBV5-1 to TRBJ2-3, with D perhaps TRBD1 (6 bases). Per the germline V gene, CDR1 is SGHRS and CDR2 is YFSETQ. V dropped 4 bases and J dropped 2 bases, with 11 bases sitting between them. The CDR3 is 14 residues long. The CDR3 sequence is CASSGTHLTDTQYF. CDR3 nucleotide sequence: TGCGCCAGCAGCGGGACACACCTCACAGATACGCAGTATTTT.

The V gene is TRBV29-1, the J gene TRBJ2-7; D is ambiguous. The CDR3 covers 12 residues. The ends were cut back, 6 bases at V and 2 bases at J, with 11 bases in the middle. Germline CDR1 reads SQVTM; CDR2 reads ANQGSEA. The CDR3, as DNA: TGCAGCGTCCTGAAAAGCCCCTACGAGCAGTACTTC. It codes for CSVLKSPYEQYF.

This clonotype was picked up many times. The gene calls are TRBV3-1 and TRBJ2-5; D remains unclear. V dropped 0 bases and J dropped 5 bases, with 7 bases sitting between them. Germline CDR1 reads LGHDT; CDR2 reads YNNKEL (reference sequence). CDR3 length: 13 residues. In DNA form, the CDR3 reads TGTGCCAGCAGCCAAGAGGGTCGGGAGACCCAGTACTTC. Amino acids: CASSQEGRETQYF.